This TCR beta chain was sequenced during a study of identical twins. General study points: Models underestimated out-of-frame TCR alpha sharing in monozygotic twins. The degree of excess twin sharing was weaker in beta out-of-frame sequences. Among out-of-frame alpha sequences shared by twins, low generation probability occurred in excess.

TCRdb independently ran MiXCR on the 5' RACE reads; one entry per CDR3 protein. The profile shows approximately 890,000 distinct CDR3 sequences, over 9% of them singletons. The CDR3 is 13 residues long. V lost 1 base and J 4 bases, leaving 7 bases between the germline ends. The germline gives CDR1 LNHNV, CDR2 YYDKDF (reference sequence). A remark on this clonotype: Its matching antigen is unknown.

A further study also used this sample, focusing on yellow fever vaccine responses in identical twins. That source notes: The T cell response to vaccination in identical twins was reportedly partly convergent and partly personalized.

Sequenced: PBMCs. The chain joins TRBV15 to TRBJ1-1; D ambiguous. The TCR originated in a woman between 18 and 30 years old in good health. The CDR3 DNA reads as TGTGCCACCAGCAGAGTCACGGGCACTGAAGCTTTCTTT. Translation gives CATSRVTGTEAFF.